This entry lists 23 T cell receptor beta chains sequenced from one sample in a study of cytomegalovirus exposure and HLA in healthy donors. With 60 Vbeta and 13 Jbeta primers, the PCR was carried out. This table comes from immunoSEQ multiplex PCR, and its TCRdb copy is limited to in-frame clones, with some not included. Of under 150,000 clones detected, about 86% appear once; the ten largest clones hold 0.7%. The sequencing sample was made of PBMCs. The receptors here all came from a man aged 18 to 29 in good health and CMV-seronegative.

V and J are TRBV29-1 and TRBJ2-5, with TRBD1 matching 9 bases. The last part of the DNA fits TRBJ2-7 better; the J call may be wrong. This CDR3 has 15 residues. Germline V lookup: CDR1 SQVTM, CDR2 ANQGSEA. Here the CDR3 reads CSVGGPGQGLYEQYF. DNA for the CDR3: TGCAGCGTTGGGGGGCCGGGACAGGGTTTGTACGAGCAGTACTTC.

The CDR3 region has the DNA TGCGCCAGCAGCTTGGCCGTGGAGGACCAAGAGACCCAGTACTTC. Its protein product is CASSLAVEDQETQYF. The V and J genes are TRBV5-1 and TRBJ2-5; weak D call: TRBD2 (5 bases). CDR1 and CDR2 (germline): SGHRS, YFSETQ. V was trimmed by 0 bases and J by 0 bases, leaving 9 bases between them. This CDR3 comprises 15 residues.

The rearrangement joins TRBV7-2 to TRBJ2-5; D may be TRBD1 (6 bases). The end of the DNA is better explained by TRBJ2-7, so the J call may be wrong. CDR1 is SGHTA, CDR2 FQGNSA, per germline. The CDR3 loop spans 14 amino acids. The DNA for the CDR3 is TGTGCCAGCAGCCCCCAGGGGTTAATATACGAGCAGTACTTC. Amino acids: CASSPQGLIYEQYF.

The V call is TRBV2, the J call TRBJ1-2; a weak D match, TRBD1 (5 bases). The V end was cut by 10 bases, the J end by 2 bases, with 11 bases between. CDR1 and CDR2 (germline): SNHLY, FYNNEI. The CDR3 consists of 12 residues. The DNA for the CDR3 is TGTGCCACCTACGACAGAAACTATGGCTACACCTTC. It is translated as CATYDRNYGYTF.

This CDR3 is CASKVRTGGNSPLHF. In DNA, the CDR3 is TGTGCCAGTAAAGTGAGGACAGGGGGTAATTCACCCCTCCACTTT. The chain couples TRBV19 to TRBJ1-6; 10 positions match TRBD1. CDR1 and CDR2 from the germline V gene are LNHDA and SQIVND (reference sequence). The CDR3 sequence is 15 residues long. With 7 bases clipped from V and 6 bases from J, the junction kept 6 bases outside the gene matches.

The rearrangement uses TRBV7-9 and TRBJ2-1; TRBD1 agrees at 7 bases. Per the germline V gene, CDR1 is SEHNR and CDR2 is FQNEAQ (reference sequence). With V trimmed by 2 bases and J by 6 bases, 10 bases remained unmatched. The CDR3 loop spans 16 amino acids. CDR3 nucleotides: TGTGCCAGCAGCTTAACCGGGACAGCCAAGGCCAATGAGCAGTTCTTC. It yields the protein CASSLTGTAKANEQFF.

In nucleotides, the CDR3 is TGTGCCAGCAGCCCCGAATACAGGGGCTACGAGCAGTACTTC. It specifies CASSPEYRGYEQYF. The chain uses TRBV11-2 and TRBJ2-7; 7 nucleotides align to TRBD1. Germline V lookup: CDR1 SGHAT, CDR2 FQNNGV. V was pared by 5 bases and J by 3 bases, with 7 bases of the junction left unmatched. This CDR3 is built from 14 residues.

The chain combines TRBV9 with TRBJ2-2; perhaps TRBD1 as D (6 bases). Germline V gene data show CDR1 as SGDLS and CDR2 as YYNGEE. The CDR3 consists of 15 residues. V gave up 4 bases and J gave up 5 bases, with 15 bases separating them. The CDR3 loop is CASSPRGQGTGELFF. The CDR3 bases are TGTGCCAGCAGCCCGAGAGGGCAGGGGACCGGGGAGCTGTTTTTT.

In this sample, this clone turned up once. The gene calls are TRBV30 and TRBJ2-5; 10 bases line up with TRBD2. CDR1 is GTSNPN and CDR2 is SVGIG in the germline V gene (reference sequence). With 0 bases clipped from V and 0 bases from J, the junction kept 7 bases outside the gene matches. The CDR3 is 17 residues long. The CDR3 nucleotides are TGTGCCTGGAGTGTACGGAGACTAGCGGGCCACCAAGAGACCCAGTACTTC. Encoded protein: CAWSVRRLAGHQETQYF.

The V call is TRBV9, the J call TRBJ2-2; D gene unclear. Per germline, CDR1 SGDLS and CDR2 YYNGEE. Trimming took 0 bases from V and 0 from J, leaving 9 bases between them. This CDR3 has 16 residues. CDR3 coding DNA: TGTGCCAGCAGCGTAGCGTCTATCGCGAACACCGGGGAGCTGTTTTTT. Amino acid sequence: CASSVASIANTGELFF.

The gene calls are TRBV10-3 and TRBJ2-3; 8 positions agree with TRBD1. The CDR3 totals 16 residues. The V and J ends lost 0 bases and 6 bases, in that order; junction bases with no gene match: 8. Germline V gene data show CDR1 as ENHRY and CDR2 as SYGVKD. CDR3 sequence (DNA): TGTGCCATCAGTGAGTCGGACAGGGAGTTTGGGGATACGCAGTATTTT. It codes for CAISESDREFGDTQYF.

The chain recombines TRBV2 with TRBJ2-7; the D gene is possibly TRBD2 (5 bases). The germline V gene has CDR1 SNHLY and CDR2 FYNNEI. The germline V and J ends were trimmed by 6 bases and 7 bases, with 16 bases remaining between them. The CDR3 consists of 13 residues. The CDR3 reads CASRINPRGEQYF. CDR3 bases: TGTGCCAGCAGAATAAACCCAAGAGGGGAGCAGTACTTC.

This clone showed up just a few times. As DNA, the CDR3 is TGTGCCAGCAGCCCAGGACAGGGTGGACAGCCCCAGCATTTT. Translating it yields CASSPGQGGQPQHF. The chain couples TRBV9 to TRBJ1-5; 8 nucleotides align to TRBD1. V shed 4 bases and J 7 bases; nucleotides not matched to a gene: 7. Germline CDR1 is SGDLS and CDR2 is YYNGEE. The CDR3 sequence is 14 residues long.

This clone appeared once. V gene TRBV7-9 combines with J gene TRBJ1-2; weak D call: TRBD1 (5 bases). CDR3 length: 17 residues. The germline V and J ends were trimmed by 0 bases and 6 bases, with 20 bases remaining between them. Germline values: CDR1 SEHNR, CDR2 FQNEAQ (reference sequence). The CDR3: CASSLAWAGPILDGYTF. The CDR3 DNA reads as TGTGCCAGCAGCTTAGCGTGGGCAGGGCCAATTTTAGATGGCTACACCTTC.

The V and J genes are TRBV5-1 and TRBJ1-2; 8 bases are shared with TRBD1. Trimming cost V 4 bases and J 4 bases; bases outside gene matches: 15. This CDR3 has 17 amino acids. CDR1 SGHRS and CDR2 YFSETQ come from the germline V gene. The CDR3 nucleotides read TGCGCCAGCAGCCGGGGACAGGTGGCCGGGGGAAGCTATGGCTACACCTTC. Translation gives CASSRGQVAGGSYGYTF.

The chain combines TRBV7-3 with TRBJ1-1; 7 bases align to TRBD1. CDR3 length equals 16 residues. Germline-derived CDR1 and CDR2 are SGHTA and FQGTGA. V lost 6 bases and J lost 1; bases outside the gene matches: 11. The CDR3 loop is CASSPTGEVGNTEAFF. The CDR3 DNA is TGTGCCAGCAGTCCAACAGGGGAGGTAGGGAACACTGAAGCTTTCTTT.

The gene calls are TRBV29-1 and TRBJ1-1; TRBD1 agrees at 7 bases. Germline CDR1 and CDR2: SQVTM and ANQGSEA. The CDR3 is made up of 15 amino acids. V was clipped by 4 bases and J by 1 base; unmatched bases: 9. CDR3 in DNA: TGCAGCGTTGGAAGGGGGCGTGGGGAGAACACTGAAGCTTTCTTT. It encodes CSVGRGRGENTEAFF. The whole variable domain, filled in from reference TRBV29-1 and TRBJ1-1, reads SAVISQKPSRDICQRGTSLTIQCQVDSQVTMMFWYRQQPGQSLTLIATANQGSEATYESGFVIDKFPISRPNLTFSTLTVSNMSPEDSSIYLCSVGRGRGENTEAFFGQGTRLTVV.

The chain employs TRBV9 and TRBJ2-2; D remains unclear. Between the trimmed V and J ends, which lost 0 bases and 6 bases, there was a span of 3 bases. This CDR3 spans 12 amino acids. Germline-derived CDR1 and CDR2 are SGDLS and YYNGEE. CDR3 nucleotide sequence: TGTGCCAGCAGCGTAGCTTCCGGGGAGCTGTTTTTT. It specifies CASSVASGELFF.

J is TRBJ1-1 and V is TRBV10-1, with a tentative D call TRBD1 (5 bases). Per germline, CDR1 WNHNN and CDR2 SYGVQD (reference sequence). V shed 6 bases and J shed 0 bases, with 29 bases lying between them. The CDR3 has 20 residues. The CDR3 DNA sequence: TGCGCCAGCAGCCCCGGATCGATCAGGCGAATACAGGATATGAACACTGAAGCTTTCTTT. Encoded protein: CASSPGSIRRIQDMNTEAFF.

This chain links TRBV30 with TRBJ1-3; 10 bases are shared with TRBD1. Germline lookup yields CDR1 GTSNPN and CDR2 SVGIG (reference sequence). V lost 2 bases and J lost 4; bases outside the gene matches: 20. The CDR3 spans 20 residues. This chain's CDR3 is CAWSRGTGVFGLGLGNTIYF. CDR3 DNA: TGTGCCTGGAGTCGGGGGACAGGGGTTTTTGGGCTTGGCTTGGGAAACACCATATATTTT.

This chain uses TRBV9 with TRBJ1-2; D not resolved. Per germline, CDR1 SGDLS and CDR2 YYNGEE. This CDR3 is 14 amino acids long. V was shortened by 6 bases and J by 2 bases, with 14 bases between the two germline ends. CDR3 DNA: TGTGCCAGCACCAAACCCCCGGGGAACTATGGCTACACCTTC. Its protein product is CASTKPPGNYGYTF.

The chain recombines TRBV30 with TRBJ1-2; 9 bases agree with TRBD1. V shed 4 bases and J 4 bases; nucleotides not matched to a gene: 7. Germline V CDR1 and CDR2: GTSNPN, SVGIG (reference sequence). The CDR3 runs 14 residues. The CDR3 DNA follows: TGTGCCTGGACGGTTCCGGACAGGGGCTATGGCTACACCTTC. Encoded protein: CAWTVPDRGYGYTF.

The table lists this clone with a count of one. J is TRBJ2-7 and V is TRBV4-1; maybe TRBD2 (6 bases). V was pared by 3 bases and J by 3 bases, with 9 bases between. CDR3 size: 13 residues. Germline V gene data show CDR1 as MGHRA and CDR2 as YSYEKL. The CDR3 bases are TGCGCCAGCAGCCAGCGGGGTTACTACGAGCAGTACTTC. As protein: CASSQRGYYEQYF.